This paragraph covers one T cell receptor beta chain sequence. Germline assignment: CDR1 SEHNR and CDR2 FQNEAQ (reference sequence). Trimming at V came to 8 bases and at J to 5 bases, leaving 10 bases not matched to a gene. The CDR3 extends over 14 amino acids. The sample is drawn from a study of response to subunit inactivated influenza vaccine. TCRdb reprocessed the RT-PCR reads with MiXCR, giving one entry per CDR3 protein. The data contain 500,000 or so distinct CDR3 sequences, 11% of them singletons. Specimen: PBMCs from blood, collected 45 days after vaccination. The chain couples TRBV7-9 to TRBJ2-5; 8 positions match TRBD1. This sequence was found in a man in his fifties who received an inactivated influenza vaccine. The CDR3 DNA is TGTGCCAGCGGAATCGGGACAGGTGGGGAGACCCAGTACTTC. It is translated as CASGIGTGGETQYF. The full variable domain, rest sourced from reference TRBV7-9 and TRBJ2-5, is DTGVSQNPRHKITKRGQNVTFRCDPISEHNRLYWYRQTLGQGPEFLTYFQNEAQLEKSRLLSDRFSAERPKGSFSTLEIQRTEQGDSAMYLCASGIGTGGETQYFGPGTRLLVL.